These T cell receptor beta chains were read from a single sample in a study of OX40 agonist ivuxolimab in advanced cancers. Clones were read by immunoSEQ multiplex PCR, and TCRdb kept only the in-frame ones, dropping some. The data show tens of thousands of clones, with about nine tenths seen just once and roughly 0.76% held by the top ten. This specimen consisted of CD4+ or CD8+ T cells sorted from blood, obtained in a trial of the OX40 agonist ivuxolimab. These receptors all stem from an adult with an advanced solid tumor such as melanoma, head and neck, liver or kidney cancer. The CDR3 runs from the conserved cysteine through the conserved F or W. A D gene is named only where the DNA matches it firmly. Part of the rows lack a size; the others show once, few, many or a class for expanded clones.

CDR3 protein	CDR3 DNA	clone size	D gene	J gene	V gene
CASSQGASNQPQHF	TGTGCCAGCTCACAGGGGGCTAGCAATCAGCCCCAGCATTTT	.	TRBD1	TRBJ1-5	TRBV18
CASSVRSGLAGGTGELFF	TGTGCCAGCAGCGTAAGGTCCGGGCTAGCGGGAGGGACCGGGGAGCTGTTTTTT	.	TRBD2	TRBJ2-2	TRBV9
CAISESEGEQFF	TGTGCCATCAGTGAGTCGGAGGGTGAGCAGTTCTTC	.	.	TRBJ2-1	TRBV10-3
CASSIDRGVGGYTF	TGTGCCAGTAGTATAGACAGGGGGGTCGGCGGCTACACCTTC	.	TRBD1	TRBJ1-2	TRBV19
CASSLTSGIFNEQFF	TGTGCCAGCAGCTTAACTAGCGGGATTTTCAATGAGCAGTTCTTC	.	TRBD2	TRBJ2-1	TRBV7-3
CASNDGATDTQYF	TGTGCCAGCAACGACGGGGCCACAGATACGCAGTATTTT	once	.	TRBJ2-3	TRBV28
CASSVEGIFGDTQYF	TGTGCCAGCAGCGTAGAGGGGATATTCGGGGATACGCAGTATTTT	.	.	TRBJ2-3	TRBV9
CASSVTGGVNYGYTF	TGTGCCAGCAGTGTTACAGGGGGTGTTAACTATGGCTACACCTTC	.	TRBD1	TRBJ1-2	TRBV6-1
CASSVGIAGFQETQYF	TGTGCCAGCAGCGTAGGTATAGCGGGGTTCCAAGAGACCCAGTACTTC	.	TRBD2	TRBJ2-5	TRBV9
CASSQEWRLTYEQYF	TGTGCCAGCAGCCAAGAGTGGCGGCTTACCTACGAGCAGTACTTC	.	.	TRBJ2-7	TRBV4-2
CASSLYPTTGNTEAFF	TGTGCCAGCAGTTTATATCCCACCACAGGGAACACTGAAGCTTTCTTT	.	.	TRBJ1-1	TRBV28
CASSLRSSSGYTF	TGTGCCAGCAGTTTAAGATCCAGTAGTGGCTACACCTTC	.	.	TRBJ1-2	TRBV27
CASSSSGQGYEQYF	TGTGCCAGCAGCTCATCCGGACAGGGGTACGAGCAGTACTTC	.	TRBD1	TRBJ2-7	TRBV7-2
CASSITGDQPQHF	TGTGCCAGCAGCATAACAGGGGATCAGCCCCAGCATTTT	.	TRBD1	TRBJ1-5	TRBV6-6
CASSKGTEYQPQHF	TGTGCCAGCAGTAAAGGGACGGAGTATCAGCCCCAGCATTTT	.	.	TRBJ1-5	TRBV6-1
CASSQGLSGTSTDTQYF	TGCGCCAGCAGTCAGGGGTTGAGCGGGACTAGCACAGATACGCAGTATTTT	once	TRBD2	TRBJ2-3	TRBV23-1
CASSGGGGEETQYF	TGTGCCAGCAGTGGAGGTGGGGGAGAAGAGACCCAGTACTTC	.	.	TRBJ2-5	TRBV2
CASSLPTGGHEQYF	TGCGCCAGCAGCTTACCGACAGGGGGACACGAGCAGTACTTC	.	TRBD1	TRBJ2-7	TRBV5-1
CASSLSGRRGGEQFF	TGTGCCAGCAGTTTATCGGGCCGGCGCGGGGGGGAGCAGTTCTTC	.	TRBD2	TRBJ2-1	TRBV27
CAISEGRPNTEAFF	TGTGCCATCAGTGAGGGACGGCCGAACACTGAAGCTTTCTTT	once	.	TRBJ1-1	TRBV10-3
CSALSANIQYF	TGCAGTGCTCTGTCAGCAAACATTCAGTACTTC	.	.	TRBJ2-4	TRBV20-1
CASSTPGQAYEQYF	TGTGCCAGCAGTACGCCGGGACAAGCCTACGAGCAGTACTTC	.	.	TRBJ2-7	TRBV28
CAWIQAGSHNSPLHF	TGTGCCTGGATTCAGGCGGGTAGTCATAATTCACCCCTCCACTTT	.	.	TRBJ1-6	TRBV30
CASSPWSDPEDEQFF	TGTGCCAGCTCACCTTGGAGCGACCCCGAGGATGAGCAGTTCTTC	.	.	TRBJ2-1	TRBV18
CASSPGLAGAYEQYF	TGTGCCAGCAGTCCAGGACTAGCGGGGGCCTACGAGCAGTACTTC	.	TRBD2	TRBJ2-7	TRBV28
CASSFWLAGASSYNEQFF	TGTGCCAGCAGCTTTTGGCTAGCGGGGGCCAGCTCCTACAATGAGCAGTTCTTC	.	TRBD2	TRBJ2-1	TRBV7-2
CASRRTGGTDTQYF	TGTGCCAGCAGACGCACAGGGGGCACAGATACGCAGTATTTT	.	TRBD1	TRBJ2-3	TRBV6-6
CASSRPGTSDEQYF	TGTGCCAGCAGCCGACCCGGGACTAGCGACGAGCAGTACTTC	.	TRBD2	TRBJ2-7	TRBV7-2
CASSRTGRQETQYF	TGTGCCAGCTCACGGACCGGCAGACAAGAGACCCAGTACTTC	.	.	TRBJ2-5	TRBV18
CASTSRGGPETQYF	TGTGCCAGCACCTCTCGCGGGGGTCCGGAGACCCAGTACTTC	.	TRBD2	TRBJ2-5	TRBV28
CASSSFRGVDGYTF	TGTGCCAGCAGCTCCTTCAGGGGGGTAGATGGCTACACCTTC	.	TRBD1	TRBJ1-2	TRBV5-5
CASSIGSATQYF	TGTGCCAGTAGTATTGGGAGTGCTACGCAGTATTTT	.	.	TRBJ2-3	TRBV19
CASSLSLASYEQYF	TGTGCTAGCAGCCTCTCACTAGCTTCCTACGAGCAGTACTTC	.	.	TRBJ2-7	TRBV7-7
CASSIPLGAGGRQKLFF	TGTGCCAGCAGTATCCCCCTTGGGGCAGGGGGAAGGCAAAAACTGTTTTTT	once	TRBD1	TRBJ1-4	TRBV28
CASIRTSGSYEQYF	TGTGCCAGCATCCGGACTAGCGGCTCCTACGAGCAGTACTTC	.	TRBD2	TRBJ2-7	TRBV6-5
CAISNRADQPQHF	TGTGCCATCAGCAACAGGGCCGATCAGCCCCAGCATTTT	.	.	TRBJ1-5	TRBV10-3
CASSATGHMNTEAFF	TGTGCCAGCAGCGCCACGGGACATATGAACACTGAAGCTTTCTTT	.	.	TRBJ1-1	TRBV9
CAISPSSGRAYNEQFF	TGTGCCATCAGTCCCTCTAGCGGGAGGGCCTACAATGAGCAGTTCTTC	.	TRBD2	TRBJ2-1	TRBV10-3
CASSPSWRDTEAFF	TGTGCCAGCAGTCCCTCGTGGAGGGACACTGAAGCTTTCTTT	.	.	TRBJ1-1	TRBV27
CASSPTRATDTQYF	TGTGCCAGCAGCCCGACGCGTGCCACAGATACGCAGTATTTT	.	.	TRBJ2-3	TRBV7-2
CASSLARGQPQHF	TGTGCCAGCAGTTTAGCTAGAGGTCAGCCCCAGCATTTT	.	.	TRBJ1-5	TRBV27
CASSLQTGLGNEQYF	TGTGCCAGTAGTCTCCAGACAGGGTTGGGGAACGAGCAGTACTTC	once	TRBD1	TRBJ2-7	TRBV19
CTSRGAGGPHEQYF	TGCACCAGCAGGGGGGCGGGAGGGCCTCACGAGCAGTACTTC	.	.	TRBJ2-7	TRBV1
CATSRVGTQYYEQYF	TGTGCCACCAGCAGAGTCGGGACACAATATTACGAGCAGTACTTC	.	.	TRBJ2-7	TRBV15